These T cell receptor beta chains were read from a single sample in a study of shared clonotypes between healthy human individuals. The repertoire was sequenced with immunoSEQ multiplex PCR; TCRdb's copy has only in-frame clones and lacks some. The sample consists of approximately 2,200,000 clones, approximately 94% of them appearing once. Sequencing used naive CD8+ T cells from PBMCs. All receptors derive from a man between 18 and 29 years old in good health. Some clones in this sample may be carry-over from other donors' samples. The CDR3 runs from the conserved cysteine through the conserved F or W. The D gene is left open where the match is weak. Where a row states a size, it is once, few, many or the class of an expanded clone; other rows omit it.

v_call	clone_size	d_call	j_call	cdr3_aa	cdr3_nt
TRBV11-1	-	-	TRBJ2-7	CASSLDGKYEQYF	TGTGCCAGCAGCTTAGACGGGAAGTACGAGCAGTACTTC
TRBV7-3	-	-	TRBJ2-1	CASSLTQKANEQFF	TGTGCCAGCAGCTTAACGCAAAAAGCCAATGAGCAGTTCTTC
TRBV5-1	-	-	TRBJ2-3	CASSLAYSYTDTQYF	TGCGCCAGCAGCTTGGCGTACAGTTACACAGATACGCAGTATTTT
TRBV7-2	-	-	TRBJ2-7	CASSFVGSPYEQYF	TGTGCCAGCAGTTTCGTGGGATCCCCCTACGAGCAGTACTTC
TRBV28	-	-	TRBJ2-1	CASSNFYSEENNEQFF	TGTGCCAGCAGCAACTTCTACAGCGAGGAGAATAATGAGCAGTTCTTC
TRBV29-1	-	-	TRBJ2-3	CSAIGVDAALADTQYF	TGCAGCGCGATCGGGGTAGACGCAGCCTTGGCGGATACGCAGTATTTT
TRBV28	once	-	TRBJ2-3	CASRFGQYSTDTQYF	TGTGCCAGCAGGTTTGGACAGTATAGCACAGATACGCAGTATTTT
TRBV7-9	-	-	TRBJ2-7	CASSPWDAEHEQYF	TGTGCCAGCAGCCCCTGGGACGCCGAACACGAGCAGTACTTC
TRBV30	-	-	TRBJ2-7	CAWSGGLVGGRASRTYEQYF	TGTGCCTGGAGTGGGGGCCTCGTCGGAGGCCGCGCTAGCCGTACCTACGAGCAGTACTTC
TRBV28	-	TRBD2	TRBJ2-1	CASRVVSGRVVQFF	TGTGCCAGCAGGGTGGTTAGCGGGAGGGTGGTGCAGTTCTTC
TRBV15	-	-	TRBJ2-3	CATSGTSILDTQYF	TGTGCCACCAGCGGGACATCTATCCTAGATACGCAGTATTTT
TRBV5-1	-	-	TRBJ1-4	CASSVGRSATNEKLFF	TGCGCCAGCAGCGTCGGACGGTCAGCAACTAATGAAAAACTGTTTTTT
TRBV9	-	-	TRBJ1-1	CASSGSGFTEAFF	TGTGCCAGCAGCGGCTCAGGGTTCACTGAAGCTTTCTTT
TRBV2	-	-	TRBJ1-5	CASRLTGPHQPQHF	TGTGCCAGCAGACTTACAGGGCCCCATCAGCCCCAGCATTTT
TRBV29-1	-	TRBD2	TRBJ2-1	CSVKGGAEQFF	TGCAGCGTTAAGGGAGGGGCCGAGCAGTTCTTC
TRBV6-5	-	-	TRBJ1-1	CASSWTGPNTEAFF	TGTGCCAGCAGTTGGACGGGCCCGAACACTGAAGCTTTCTTT
TRBV7-8	-	TRBD1	TRBJ1-1	CASSLRTGKGTEAFF	TGTGCCAGCAGCTTAAGGACAGGGAAGGGCACTGAAGCTTTCTTT
TRBV27	-	-	TRBJ2-5	CASRLSVRQETQYF	TGTGCCAGCAGATTATCTGTCCGCCAAGAGACCCAGTACTTC
TRBV12-5	-	-	TRBJ2-3	CASGFGASSTDTQYF	TGTGCTAGTGGTTTCGGAGCCTCTAGCACAGATACGCAGTATTTT
TRBV6-5	-	TRBD1	TRBJ1-1	CASSNGDYRGPEAFF	TGTGCCAGCAGCAACGGAGACTACAGGGGTCCTGAAGCTTTCTTT
TRBV7-9	-	-	TRBJ1-4	CASSLGGGVEKLFF	TGTGCCAGCAGCTTAGGAGGGGGAGTTGAAAAACTGTTTTTT
TRBV28	-	TRBD2	TRBJ2-3	CASRGLAGVTESADTQYF	TGTGCCAGCAGAGGACTAGCGGGCGTCACGGAGAGTGCAGATACGCAGTATTTT
TRBV13	once	TRBD1	TRBJ2-7	CASSYGQAAYEQYF	TGTGCCAGCAGCTACGGACAGGCGGCCTACGAGCAGTACTTC
TRBV7-9	-	-	TRBJ1-4	CASSEGVRPPEGLFF	TGTGCCAGCAGCGAGGGAGTGAGACCCCCGGAGGGACTGTTTTTT
TRBV29-1	-	-	TRBJ1-2	CSVVGGQGTYGYTF	TGCAGCGTTGTCGGGGGGCAGGGGACCTATGGCTACACCTTC
TRBV5-6	-	-	TRBJ1-1	CASSLLPPGPEGLAEAFF	TGTGCCAGCAGCTTGTTGCCCCCCGGACCCGAAGGCCTCGCTGAAGCTTTCTTT
TRBV7-9	-	TRBD1	TRBJ1-2	CASSPGTGKGGYTF	TGTGCCAGCAGCCCAGGGACAGGGAAAGGCGGCTACACCTTC
TRBV2	-	TRBD2	TRBJ2-7	CASGSGRAYEQYF	TGTGCCAGCGGTAGCGGGAGGGCCTACGAGCAGTACTTC
TRBV7-9	-	-	TRBJ2-2	CASSSGREILGELFF	TGTGCCAGCAGCTCGGGCCGGGAGATTCTCGGGGAGCTGTTTTTT
TRBV27	-	TRBD2	TRBJ2-1	CASSLRLAGEAEQFF	TGTGCCAGCAGTCTCCGACTAGCGGGAGAAGCTGAGCAGTTCTTC
TRBV6-1	-	-	TRBJ2-4	CASSAEQGTDKNIQYF	TGTGCCAGCAGTGCGGAACAGGGTACGGACAAAAACATTCAGTACTTC
TRBV20-1	-	-	TRBJ2-3	CGLLARDTQYF	TGCGGGCTGCTAGCGCGAGATACGCAGTATTTT
TRBV5-6	-	-	TRBJ2-1	CASSLLFANEQFF	TGTGCCAGCAGCTTGTTGTTTGCAAATGAGCAGTTCTTC
TRBV28	-	TRBD2	TRBJ2-3	CASSAVLLADTQYF	TGTGCCAGCAGCGCTGTCTTACTAGCGGATACGCAGTATTTT
TRBV6-5	-	-	TRBJ1-1	CASSSTGGPNTEAFF	TGTGCCAGCAGTTCGACAGGAGGGCCCAACACTGAAGCTTTCTTT
TRBV29-1	-	-	TRBJ2-1	CSVELRLNEQFF	TGCAGCGTTGAGTTGCGCTTGAATGAGCAGTTCTTC
TRBV19	-	TRBD1	TRBJ2-7	CASSRGGDEQYF	TGTGCCAGTAGTCGAGGGGGCGACGAGCAGTACTTC
TRBV4-1	-	-	TRBJ1-1	CASSQDEAMNTEAFF	TGCGCCAGCAGCCAAGATGAAGCCATGAACACTGAAGCTTTCTTT
TRBV15	-	TRBD2	TRBJ2-3	CATSRDRAGGGDTQYF	TGTGCCACCAGCAGAGATCGAGCGGGAGGAGGAGATACGCAGTATTTT
TRBV9	once	-	TRBJ1-4	CASSVPGNNEKLFF	TGTGCCAGCAGCGTACCGGGAAATAATGAAAAACTGTTTTTT
TRBV5-4	once	-	TRBJ2-7	CASSLDGKNRYEQYF	TGTGCCAGCAGCTTGGACGGGAAGAACCGCTACGAGCAGTACTTC
TRBV25-1	-	TRBD2	TRBJ2-7	CASSGSGGVLEQYF	TGTGCCAGCAGTGGGTCCGGGGGGGTCCTCGAGCAGTACTTC
TRBV5-1	-	-	TRBJ2-2	CASSSYLNTGELFF	TGCGCCAGCAGCTCATACTTGAACACCGGGGAGCTGTTTTTT
TRBV7-2	-	-	TRBJ1-6	CASSLYTGSPLHF	TGTGCCAGCAGCTTATATACTGGTTCACCCCTCCACTTT
TRBV10-3	-	-	TRBJ1-2	CAISEPGLIGYTF	TGTGCCATCAGTGAGCCGGGCTTGATAGGCTACACCTTC
TRBV27	few	-	TRBJ1-1	CASSPLVGNTEAFF	TGTGCCAGCAGTCCGCTCGTCGGTAACACTGAAGCTTTCTTT
TRBV7-9	-	TRBD1	TRBJ1-1	CASRTGGGYTEAFF	TGTGCCAGCAGGACAGGGGGCGGGTACACTGAAGCTTTCTTT
TRBV19	-	-	TRBJ2-3	CASSILGTIPADTQYF	TGTGCCAGTAGTATATTAGGCACAATACCCGCAGATACGCAGTATTTT
TRBV25-1	-	-	TRBJ1-2	CASSSLGEGHGYTF	TGTGCCAGCAGTAGTTTGGGGGAAGGCCATGGCTACACCTTC
TRBV13	-	TRBD1	TRBJ1-1	CASSLVEGQGVLMNTEAFF	TGTGCCAGCAGCTTAGTAGAGGGACAGGGGGTGTTAATGAACACTGAAGCTTTCTTT
TRBV7-9	-	TRBD1	TRBJ2-7	CASSLLGDSNEQYF	TGTGCCAGCAGCTTACTAGGGGACAGTAACGAGCAGTACTTC
TRBV19	-	-	TRBJ1-4	CASSIGSNEKLFF	TGTGCCAGTAGTATCGGCAGTAATGAAAAACTGTTTTTT
TRBV2	-	TRBD1	TRBJ2-7	CASRTGTGIFYEQYF	TGTGCCAGCAGGACCGGGACAGGGATTTTCTACGAGCAGTACTTC
TRBV7-9	-	TRBD2	TRBJ2-3	CASSLSSGRARDTQYF	TGTGCCAGCAGCCTGAGTAGCGGGAGGGCCAGGGATACGCAGTATTTT
TRBV27	-	-	TRBJ1-5	CASSADRSSNQPQHF	TGTGCCAGCAGCGCAGACAGGTCTAGCAATCAGCCCCAGCATTTT
TRBV2	-	-	TRBJ1-2	CASRPWAYYGYTF	TGTGCCAGCCGTCCTTGGGCCTACTATGGCTACACCTTC
TRBV4-1	-	-	TRBJ2-2	CASSFQGGPGELFF	TGCGCCAGCAGCTTTCAAGGGGGACCCGGGGAGCTGTTTTTT
TRBV28	-	-	TRBJ2-1	CASSFSFRGDHNEQFF	TGTGCCAGCAGTTTCAGTTTTAGGGGGGACCACAATGAGCAGTTCTTC
TRBV18	-	-	TRBJ2-1	CASSPDSGRIFNEQFF	TGTGCCAGCTCACCAGATAGCGGAAGGATTTTCAATGAGCAGTTCTTC